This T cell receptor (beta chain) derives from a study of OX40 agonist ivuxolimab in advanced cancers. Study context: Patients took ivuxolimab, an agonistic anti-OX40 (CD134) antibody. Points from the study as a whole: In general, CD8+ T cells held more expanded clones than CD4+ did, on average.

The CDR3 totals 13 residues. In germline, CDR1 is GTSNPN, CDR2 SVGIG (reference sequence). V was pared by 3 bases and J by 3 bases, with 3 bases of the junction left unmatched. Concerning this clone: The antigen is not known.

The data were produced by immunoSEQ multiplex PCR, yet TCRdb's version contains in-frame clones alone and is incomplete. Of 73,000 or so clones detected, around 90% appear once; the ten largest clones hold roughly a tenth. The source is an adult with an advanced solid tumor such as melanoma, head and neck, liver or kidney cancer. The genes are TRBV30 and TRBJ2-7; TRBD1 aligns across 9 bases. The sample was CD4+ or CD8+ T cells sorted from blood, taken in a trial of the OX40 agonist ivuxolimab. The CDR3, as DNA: TGTGCCTGGAGCCTGGGACAGGGCTACGAGCAGTACTTC. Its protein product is CAWSLGQGYEQYF. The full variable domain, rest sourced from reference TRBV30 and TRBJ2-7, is SQTIHQWPATLVQPVGSPLSLECTVEGTSNPNLYWYRQAAGRGLQLLFYSVGIGQISSEVPQNLSASRPQDRQFILSSKKLLLSDSGFYLCAWSLGQGYEQYFGPGTRLTVT.